Listed below are T cell receptor beta chains from one sample, sequenced in a study of CD8+ T cells in alopecia areata. Profiled with immunoSEQ multiplex PCR; TCRdb holds only in-frame clones, not every one. In the table there are fewer than 150,000 clones, roughly 66% of which are singletons. The specimen was CD4+ T cells sorted from blood. These receptors came from a human donor in good health. Each CDR3 is given with its conserved first and last residue. The order of the fields is CDR3 DNA, CDR3 protein, clone size, J gene, CDR3 length, V gene, D gene. D genes are given only for firm matches. Only part of the rows carry a size: once, few, many, or a class if the clone is expanded.

CDR3 DNA: TGTGCCAGCTTGAGTGGCCCCCGCGGAGGATATACGCAGTATTTT
CDR3 protein: CASLSGPRGGYTQYF
clone size: .
J gene: TRBJ2-3
CDR3 length: 15
V gene: TRBV2
D gene: .

CDR3 DNA: TGTGCCAGCAGCTTAAAAGGTGTGGAGACGGGGCAGTACTTC
CDR3 protein: CASSLKGVETGQYF
clone size: .
J gene: TRBJ2-7
CDR3 length: 14
V gene: TRBV7-3
D gene: .

CDR3 DNA: TGTGCCAGCAGCCAGGACAGGGTCAGAGACACCATATATTTT
CDR3 protein: CASSQDRVRDTIYF
clone size: few
J gene: TRBJ1-3
CDR3 length: 14
V gene: TRBV4-2
D gene: TRBD1

CDR3 DNA: TGTGCCAGCAGCCCCACCATGGAACCACTACACGAGCAGTACTTC
CDR3 protein: CASSPTMEPLHEQYF
clone size: .
J gene: TRBJ2-7
CDR3 length: 15
V gene: TRBV4-2
D gene: .

CDR3 DNA: TGTGCCAGCAGCGTCTTAGGGCACACAGATACGCAGTATTTT
CDR3 protein: CASSVLGHTDTQYF
clone size: .
J gene: TRBJ2-3
CDR3 length: 14
V gene: TRBV6-1
D gene: .

CDR3 DNA: TGCAGCGGCGGCCTCCCAGGGGTTCAAGAGACCCAGTACTTC
CDR3 protein: CSGGLPGVQETQYF
clone size: .
J gene: TRBJ2-5
CDR3 length: 14
V gene: TRBV29-1
D gene: .

CDR3 DNA: TGTGCCTGGAGCGCCGGGACATTTGATGTCGGGGAGCTGTTTTTT
CDR3 protein: CAWSAGTFDVGELFF
clone size: .
J gene: TRBJ2-2
CDR3 length: 15
V gene: TRBV30
D gene: .

CDR3 DNA: TGTGCCAGCACGCCTCGACCCGGGGAGCTGTTTTTT
CDR3 protein: CASTPRPGELFF
clone size: .
J gene: TRBJ2-2
CDR3 length: 12
V gene: TRBV2
D gene: .

CDR3 DNA: TGTGCCAGCAGCTTAACACGGCCAAACACCGGGGAGCTGTTTTTT
CDR3 protein: CASSLTRPNTGELFF
clone size: .
J gene: TRBJ2-2
CDR3 length: 15
V gene: TRBV11-2
D gene: .

CDR3 DNA: TGTGCTAGTGCCCTCTCTGGGGCCAACGTCCTGACTTTC
CDR3 protein: CASALSGANVLTF
clone size: .
J gene: TRBJ2-6
CDR3 length: 13
V gene: TRBV12-5
D gene: .

CDR3 DNA: TGTGCCTGGAGTCTATGGACCCACAGTGAAAAACTGTTTTTT
CDR3 protein: CAWSLWTHSEKLFF
clone size: .
J gene: TRBJ1-4
CDR3 length: 14
V gene: TRBV30
D gene: .

CDR3 DNA: TGTGCCAGCAGTCCCATAGCGGGGATGGGTCACGAGCAGTACTTC
CDR3 protein: CASSPIAGMGHEQYF
clone size: few
J gene: TRBJ2-7
CDR3 length: 15
V gene: TRBV11-1
D gene: TRBD2

CDR3 DNA: TGTGCCAGCAGTTTAGGTCTCCGCAGCGGTGAGCAGTTCTTC
CDR3 protein: CASSLGLRSGEQFF
clone size: few
J gene: TRBJ2-1
CDR3 length: 14
V gene: TRBV27
D gene: .

CDR3 DNA: TGTGCCTGGAGCGGAAGAGGGACAGCTTATGGCTACACCTTC
CDR3 protein: CAWSGRGTAYGYTF
clone size: .
J gene: TRBJ1-2
CDR3 length: 14
V gene: TRBV30
D gene: TRBD1

CDR3 DNA: TGTGCCAGCAGCACACAGGGGACCGGGGAGCTGTTTTTT
CDR3 protein: CASSTQGTGELFF
clone size: .
J gene: TRBJ2-2
CDR3 length: 13
V gene: TRBV11-1
D gene: TRBD1